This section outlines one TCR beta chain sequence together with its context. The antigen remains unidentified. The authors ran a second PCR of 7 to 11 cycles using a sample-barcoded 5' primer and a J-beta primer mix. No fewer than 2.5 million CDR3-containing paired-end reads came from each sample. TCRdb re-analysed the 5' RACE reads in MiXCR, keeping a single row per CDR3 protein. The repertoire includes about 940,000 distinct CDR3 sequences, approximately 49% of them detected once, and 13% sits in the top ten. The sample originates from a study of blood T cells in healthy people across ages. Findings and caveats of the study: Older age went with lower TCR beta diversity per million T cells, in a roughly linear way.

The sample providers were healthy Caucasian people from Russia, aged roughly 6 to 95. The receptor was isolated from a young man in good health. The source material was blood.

The CDR3 DNA reads as TGTGCCAGCAGCTTGGCAGTCAGCCAAGAGACCCAGTACTTC. Translated, it gives CASSLAVSQETQYF. The genes are TRBV5-6 and TRBJ2-5, with no clear D. V lost 0 bases and J 1 base, leaving 7 bases between the germline ends. Germline lookup yields CDR1 SGHDT and CDR2 YYEEEE. The CDR3 is made up of 14 amino acids.